Listed here is a single T cell receptor (beta chain). The germline CDR1 and CDR2 sequences are MNHEY and SMNVEV (reference sequence). V shed 11 bases and J 4 bases; nucleotides not matched to a gene: 12. The CDR3 extends over 15 amino acids. The data were produced by immunoSEQ multiplex PCR, yet TCRdb's version contains in-frame clones alone and is incomplete. The sample lists some 27,000 clones; nearly 90% were seen once. This sample stems from a study of T cell changes during pregnancy in multiple sclerosis. The sequencing used CD4+ T cells from peripheral blood mononuclear cells, collected in the second trimester of pregnancy. The chain combines TRBV27 with TRBJ2-1; TRBD1 aligns across 9 bases. The receptor was derived from a female donor with multiple sclerosis, enrolled in a pregnancy study. The chain's CDR3 is CAARPGTGTYNEQFF. In DNA, the CDR3 is TGTGCCGCCAGACCCGGGACAGGGACGTACAATGAGCAGTTCTTC.